This T cell receptor (beta chain) was sequenced during a study of blood T cell repertoires in COVID-19. Study information: The United States, Italy and Spain provided the acute and convalescent COVID-19 samples. Sources were T cells, B-cell-depleted T cells, or PBMCs; the material itself was cDNA or gDNA.

In the original processing: Amplifying reference gene primers gave estimates of nucleated cell counts. Measured with immunoSEQ multiplex PCR; TCRdb has only the in-frame clones, and not every one. The D gene and trimming were derived from the DNA, and the V and J assignments and clone size from that table. Seen here are about 150,000 clones, roughly four fifths observed once, and the top ten hold about 15%. The CDR3 loop spans 15 amino acids. Germline CDR1 is LNHDA and CDR2 is SQIVND (reference sequence). Trimming pared 3 bases from V and 5 bases from J, leaving 16 bases between. The sample was peripheral blood. This TCR was sampled from a human donor with acute or convalescent COVID-19. The donor label of this sample is uncertain. This chain uses TRBV19 with TRBJ2-5; TRBD2 is a possible D gene (6 bases). Here the CDR3 DNA reads TGTGCCAGTAGTATCTCCCCAGCGGGTCGGGAGACCCAGTACTTC. Translated: CASSISPAGRETQYF.